The next 20 T cell receptor beta chains were all read from a single sample in a study of blood T cell repertoires in COVID-19. Produced via immunoSEQ multiplex PCR; TCRdb's table is partial and in-frame only. The table has 130,000 to 150,000 clones, more than 70% seen once. Input material: peripheral blood. These receptors all stem from a man over 45 with active or convalescent COVID-19.

V and J are TRBV19 and TRBJ1-2, with 8 bases that match TRBD1. The CDR3 spans 14 residues. J was trimmed by 3 bases and V by 7 bases; bases with no gene match: 7. CDR1 and CDR2 from the germline V gene are LNHDA and SQIVND (reference sequence). CDR3 in amino acids: CASTPPGGHYGYTF. The CDR3 DNA is TGTGCCAGTACTCCCCCAGGGGGCCACTATGGCTACACCTTC. Filled out from reference TRBV19 and TRBJ1-2, the complete variable domain reads DGGITQSPKYLFRKEGQNVTLSCEQNLNHDAMYWYRQDPGQGLRLIYYSQIVNDFQKGDIAEGYSVSREKKESFPLTVTSAQKNPTAFYLCASTPPGGHYGYTFGSGTRLTVV.

The chain uses TRBV5-1 and TRBJ2-7; D is perhaps TRBD2 (6 bases). Deletions cut 0 bases from V and 3 bases from J, with 13 bases between. CDR1 is SGHRS, CDR2 YFSETQ, per germline. The CDR3 length is 15 residues. Written as DNA, the CDR3 is TGCGCCAGCAGCTTGGGGGTAGCGGAGGTCTACGAGCAGTACTTC. Translating gives CASSLGVAEVYEQYF.

Points on this clone: The same CDR3 can be traced to other DNA sequences in this sample. This rearrangement joins TRBV6-1 to TRBJ2-7; 10 bases map to TRBD1. Germline V gene lookup returns CDR1 MNHNS and CDR2 SASEGT. This CDR3 is built from 14 residues. Unmatched junction bases numbered 0, after V lost 1 base and J lost 3 bases. The chain's CDR3 is CASSEGTGGYEQYF. The CDR3 nucleotides read TGTGCCAGCAGTGAAGGGACAGGGGGCTACGAGCAGTACTTC.

V gene TRBV28 combines with J gene TRBJ1-1; perhaps TRBD1 as D (6 bases). The CDR3 spans 14 residues. Trimming cost V 6 bases and J 0 bases, with 11 bases left between them. In germline, CDR1 is MDHEN, CDR2 SYDVKM. The CDR3 sequence is CASRTGQVNTEAFF. CDR3 nucleotide sequence: TGTGCCAGCAGAACGGGACAAGTGAACACTGAAGCTTTCTTT.

J is TRBJ1-1 and V is TRBV6-5; D unresolved. Per the germline V gene, CDR1 is MNHEY and CDR2 is SVGAGI. The V end was cut by 4 bases, the J end by 1 base, with 13 bases between. This CDR3 spans 15 amino acids. The CDR3 here is CASSSPGSPNTEAFF. CDR3 DNA: TGTGCCAGCAGTTCCCCGGGGAGTCCGAACACTGAAGCTTTCTTT.

The rearrangement joins TRBV5-1 to TRBJ2-7; TRBD1 aligns across 7 bases. Per the germline V gene, CDR1 is SGHRS and CDR2 is YFSETQ. The CDR3 runs 15 residues. V gave up 4 bases and J gave up 1 base; unmatched junction bases: 8. CDR3 sequence reads: CASSRDSPGSYEQYF. The CDR3 DNA is TGCGCCAGCAGCAGGGACAGCCCTGGGTCCTACGAGCAGTACTTC.

This clone was picked up one time. The chain joins TRBV19 to TRBJ1-1; possibly TRBD1 for D (5 bases). This CDR3 comprises 14 residues. V was trimmed by 7 bases and J by 0 bases, leaving 12 bases between them. CDR1 LNHDA and CDR2 SQIVND come from the germline V gene (reference sequence). The CDR3 protein is CASTTPGLNTEAFF. Here the CDR3 DNA reads TGTGCCAGTACCACCCCAGGGTTGAACACTGAAGCTTTCTTT.

J is TRBJ1-1 and V is TRBV6-5, with D possibly TRBD1 on 6 matching bases. V was pared by 0 bases and J by 4 bases, with 12 bases between. CDR1 and CDR2 (germline): MNHEY, SVGAGI. CDR3 length: 15 amino acids. The CDR3 spells CASSYSSQGITEAFF. In DNA form, the CDR3 reads TGTGCCAGCAGTTACTCGAGCCAGGGGATCACTGAAGCTTTCTTT.

The chain employs TRBV4-1 and TRBJ1-3, with D possibly TRBD1 on 6 matching bases. The CDR3 runs to 17 residues. CDR1 is MGHRA, CDR2 YSYEKL, per germline. Trimming took off 4 bases at V and 2 bases at J, with 18 bases between the two ends. CDR3 sequence: CASSLRGAGKAGNTIYF. CDR3 in DNA: TGCGCCAGCAGCCTACGGGGGGCGGGAAAGGCTGGAAACACCATATATTTT.

This clone was detected once. The V and J genes are TRBV6-5 and TRBJ2-3; 9 nucleotides agree with TRBD2. Trimming took 4 bases from V and 6 from J; bases not matched to a gene: 5. The length of the CDR3 is 14 residues. Germline CDR1 MNHEY, CDR2 SVGAGI. In nucleotides, the CDR3 is TGTGCCAGCAGTTCCGGGACTAGCAGGGATACGCAGTATTTT. Translated, it gives CASSSGTSRDTQYF.

This chain links TRBV5-4 with TRBJ2-7; D perhaps matches TRBD1 (5 bases). Trimming stripped 2 bases from V and 0 bases from J, with 9 bases between. Germline loops: CDR1 SGHNT, CDR2 YYREEE (reference sequence). The CDR3 has 14 amino acids. The CDR3 DNA sequence: TGTGCCAGCAGCTTTAGGCAGGGCTCCTACGAGCAGTACTTC. This encodes CASSFRQGSYEQYF.

This chain links TRBV29-1 with TRBJ2-1; 8 positions match TRBD2. V lost 7 bases to trimming and J lost 5 bases; unmatched junction nucleotides: 10. There are 14 residues in the CDR3. CDR1 and CDR2 (germline): SQVTM, ANQGSEA. DNA of the CDR3: TGCAGCGCCATGGGAACTAGCGGAAACAATGAGCAGTTCTTC. Protein sequence: CSAMGTSGNNEQFF.

The chain couples TRBV5-1 to TRBJ2-7, with TRBD1 matching 11 bases. Losses at the gene ends were 3 bases for V and 6 bases for J; bases not matched to a gene: 2. This CDR3 is built from 13 residues. Germline V gene lookup returns CDR1 SGHRS and CDR2 YFSETQ. The DNA for the CDR3 is TGCGCCAGCAGCTCGGGACAGGGGGTCGAGCAGTACTTC. It codes for CASSSGQGVEQYF.

This clone was detected only once. V gene TRBV19 combines with J gene TRBJ2-1, with 9 bases identical to TRBD1. The germline gives CDR1 LNHDA, CDR2 SQIVND (reference sequence). Germline trimming cut 4 bases from V and 2 bases from J; bases unmatched to any gene: 27. The CDR3 extends over 23 amino acids. This chain's CDR3 is CASSKGQGKITGSRAITYNEQFF. CDR3 sequence (DNA): TGTGCCAGTAGTAAAGGACAGGGGAAGATTACAGGATCTCGAGCGATAACCTACAATGAGCAGTTCTTC.

The rearrangement links TRBV18 to TRBJ2-7; 8 bases are a match to TRBD1. This CDR3 contains 15 residues. V lost 5 bases, J lost 0 bases, and 6 bases stayed unmatched. CDR1 is KGHSH and CDR2 is LQKENI in the germline V gene. The chain's CDR3 is CASSSPGTGSYEQYF. The CDR3 nucleotides read TGTGCCAGCTCATCCCCCGGGACAGGCTCCTACGAGCAGTACTTC.

With respect to this clone: The conserved phenylalanine or tryptophan is not found at the CDR3 terminus, so this likely reflects a read error. The DNA is left out, because the CDR3 cannot be placed on it with certainty; the CDR3 is given as TCRdb lists it. V gene TRBV28 combines with J gene TRBJ1-2; the table gives TRBD1 as D, unverified against the DNA. From its first to its last residue, the CDR3 has 11 amino acids. Germline CDR1 and CDR2: MDHEN and SYDVKM. Here the CDR3 reads CASVQGVPRKD.

V and J are TRBV28 and TRBJ2-7; tentative D call: TRBD1 (5 bases). Germline lookup yields CDR1 MDHEN and CDR2 SYDVKM. V gave up 1 base and J gave up 4 bases, with 11 bases separating them. The CDR3 runs 14 residues. The CDR3: CASSLSYRWYEQYF. The CDR3 region has the DNA TGTGCCAGCAGTTTATCTTACAGGTGGTACGAGCAGTACTTC.

Here the CDR3 reads CASLRTGGHGANVLTF. CDR3 nucleotide sequence: TGTGCCAGCTTGCGGACCGGGGGGCATGGGGCCAACGTCCTGACTTTC. V and J are TRBV14 and TRBJ2-6, with D tentatively TRBD2 (7 bases). The CDR3 extends over 16 amino acids. The germline V and J ends were trimmed by 8 bases and 3 bases, with 17 bases remaining between them. Looked up from germline, CDR1 is SGHDN and CDR2 is FVKESK.

This clone was detected a few times. The V call is TRBV4-2, the J call TRBJ1-1; no reliable D call. Germline lookup yields CDR1 LGHNA and CDR2 YNFKEQ. The CDR3 runs 15 residues. Trimming pared 2 bases from V and 6 bases from J, leaving 16 bases between. The CDR3 DNA reads as TGTGCCAGCAGCCAAAAAGACGGGGTTGTGGCTGAAGCTTTCTTT. It yields the protein CASSQKDGVVAEAFF.

The chain carries TRBV14 and TRBJ1-6, with D possibly TRBD1 on 5 matching bases. CDR3 length: 13 residues. The V gene lost 4 bases and the J gene lost 9 bases, with 10 bases spanning the gap. Germline-derived CDR1 and CDR2 are SGHDN and FVKESK. The DNA of the CDR3 is TGTGCCAGCAGCCGGGGGGGGAGTTCACCCCTCCACTTT. As protein: CASSRGGSSPLHF.